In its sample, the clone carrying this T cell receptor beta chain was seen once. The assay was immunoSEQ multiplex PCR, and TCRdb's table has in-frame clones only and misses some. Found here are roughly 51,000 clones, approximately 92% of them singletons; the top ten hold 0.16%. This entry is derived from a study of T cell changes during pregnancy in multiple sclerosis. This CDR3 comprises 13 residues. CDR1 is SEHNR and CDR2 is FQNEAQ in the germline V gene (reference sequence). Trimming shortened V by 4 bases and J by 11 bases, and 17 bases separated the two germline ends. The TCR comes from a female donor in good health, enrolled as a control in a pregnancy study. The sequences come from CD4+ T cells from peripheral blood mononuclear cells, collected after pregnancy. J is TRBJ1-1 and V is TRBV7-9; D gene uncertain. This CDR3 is CASSYEGFSGAFF. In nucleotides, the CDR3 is TGTGCCAGCAGCTACGAGGGTTTTAGTGGGGCTTTCTTT. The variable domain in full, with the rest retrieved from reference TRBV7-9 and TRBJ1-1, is DTGVSQNPRHKITKRGQNVTFRCDPISEHNRLYWYRQTLGQGPEFLTYFQNEAQLEKSRLLSDRFSAERPKGSFSTLEIQRTEQGDSAMYLCASSYEGFSGAFFGQGTRLTVV.